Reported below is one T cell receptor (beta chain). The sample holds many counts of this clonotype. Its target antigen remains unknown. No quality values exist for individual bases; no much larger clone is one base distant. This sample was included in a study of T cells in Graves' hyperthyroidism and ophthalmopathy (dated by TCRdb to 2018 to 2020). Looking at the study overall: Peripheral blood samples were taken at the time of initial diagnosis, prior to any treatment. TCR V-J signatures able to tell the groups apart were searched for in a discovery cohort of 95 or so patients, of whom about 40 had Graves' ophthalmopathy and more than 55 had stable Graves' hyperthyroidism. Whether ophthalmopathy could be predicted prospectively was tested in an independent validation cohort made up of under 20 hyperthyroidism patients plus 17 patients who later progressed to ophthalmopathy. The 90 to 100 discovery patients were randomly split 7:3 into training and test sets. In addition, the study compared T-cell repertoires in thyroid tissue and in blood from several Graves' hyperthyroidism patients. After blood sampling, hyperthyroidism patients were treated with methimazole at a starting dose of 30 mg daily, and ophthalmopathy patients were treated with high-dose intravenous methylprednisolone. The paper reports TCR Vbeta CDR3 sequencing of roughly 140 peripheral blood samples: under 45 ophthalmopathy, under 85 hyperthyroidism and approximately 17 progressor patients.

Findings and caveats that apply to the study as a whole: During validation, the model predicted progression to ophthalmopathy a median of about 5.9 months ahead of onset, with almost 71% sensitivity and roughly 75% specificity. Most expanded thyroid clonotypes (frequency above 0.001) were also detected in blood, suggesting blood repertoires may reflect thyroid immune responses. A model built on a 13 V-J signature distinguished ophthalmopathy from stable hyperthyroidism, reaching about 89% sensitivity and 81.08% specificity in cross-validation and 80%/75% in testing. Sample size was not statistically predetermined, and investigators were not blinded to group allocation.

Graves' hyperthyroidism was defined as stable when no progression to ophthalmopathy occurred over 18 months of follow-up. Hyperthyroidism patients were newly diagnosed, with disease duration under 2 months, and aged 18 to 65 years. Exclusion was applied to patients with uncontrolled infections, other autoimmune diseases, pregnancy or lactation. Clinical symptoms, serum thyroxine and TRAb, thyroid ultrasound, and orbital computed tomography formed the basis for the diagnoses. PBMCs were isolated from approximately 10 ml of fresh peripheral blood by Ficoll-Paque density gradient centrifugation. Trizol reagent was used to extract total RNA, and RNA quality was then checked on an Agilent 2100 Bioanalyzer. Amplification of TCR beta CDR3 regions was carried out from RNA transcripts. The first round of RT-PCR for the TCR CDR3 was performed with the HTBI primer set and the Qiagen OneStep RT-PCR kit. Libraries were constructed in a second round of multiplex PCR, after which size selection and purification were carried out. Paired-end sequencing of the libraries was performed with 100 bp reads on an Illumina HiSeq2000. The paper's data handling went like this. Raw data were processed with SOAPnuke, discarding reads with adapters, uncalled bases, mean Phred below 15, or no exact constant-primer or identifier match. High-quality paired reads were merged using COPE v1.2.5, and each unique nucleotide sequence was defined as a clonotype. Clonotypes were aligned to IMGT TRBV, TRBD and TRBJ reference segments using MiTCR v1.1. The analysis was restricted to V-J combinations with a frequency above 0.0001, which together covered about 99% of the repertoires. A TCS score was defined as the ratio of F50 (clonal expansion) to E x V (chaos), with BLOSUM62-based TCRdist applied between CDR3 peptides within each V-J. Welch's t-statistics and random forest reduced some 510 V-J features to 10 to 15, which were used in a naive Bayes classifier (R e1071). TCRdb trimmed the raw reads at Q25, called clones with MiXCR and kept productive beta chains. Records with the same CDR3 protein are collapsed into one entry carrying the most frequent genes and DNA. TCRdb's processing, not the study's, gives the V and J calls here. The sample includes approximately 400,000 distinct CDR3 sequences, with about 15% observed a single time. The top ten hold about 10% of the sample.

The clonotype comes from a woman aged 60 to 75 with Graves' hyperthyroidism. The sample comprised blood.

The bases read TGTGCCAGCAGTTTACGACGGACTGTTGAAAAACTGTTTTTT. It codes for CASSLRRTVEKLFF. The chain couples TRBV2 to TRBJ1-4, with the identity of the D gene unclear. Looking up the germline V gene yields CDR1 SNHLY and CDR2 FYNNEI. At the junction V is shortened by 5 bases and J by 7 bases, with 14 bases in between. The CDR3, from cysteine to phenylalanine, totals 14 residues. Solely the CDR3 DNA is kept, with 42 bases framed from the first base.